The entry below describes one T cell receptor beta chain. TCR beta from blood CD8+ and CD4+ T cells was sequenced. In the multiple sclerosis control group, patients were treatment-naive and had stable or active relapsing-remitting disease. The CD8+ and CD4+ T cells were negatively isolated, with the TEMRA cells enriched by FACS. RNA, at roughly 0.45 to 1 ug, was reverse transcribed with random hexamers. Amplification of the TCR beta CDR3 was carried out by immunoSEQ multiplex PCR, which spanned a total of 54 Vbeta and 13 Jbeta segments. Using its own MiXCR run on the immunoSEQ multiplex PCR reads, TCRdb lists one record per CDR3 protein. Of about 250,000 distinct CDR3 sequences in the sample, 85% to 95% were seen once. The source of the sample is a study of CD8 T cells in Susac syndrome. Sequencing input: CD4+ T cells from PBMCs. This clonotype was sampled from a human donor with multiple sclerosis.

The CDR3 loop is CASSLVAGGPSYNEQFF. The CDR3, as DNA: TGTGCCAGCAGCTTAGTAGCGGGAGGGCCCTCCTACAATGAGCAGTTCTTC. The rearrangement joins TRBV7-2 to TRBJ2-1; TRBD2 matches at 11 bases. The germline V gene encodes CDR1 SGHTA and CDR2 FQGNSA. This CDR3 is built from 17 residues. V lost 1 base to trimming and J lost 0 bases; unmatched junction nucleotides: 2.